This T cell receptor beta chain was profiled in a study of graft-versus-host responses after intestinal transplantation. On the study more broadly: Recipients underwent multivisceral, liver-intestinal, or isolated intestinal transplants. Every recipient underwent anti-thymocyte globulin induction, then tacrolimus and steroids for two to four years.

In this sample, this clone turned up a few times. Assay used: immunoSEQ multiplex PCR; TCRdb lists only in-frame clones, some missing. Here the sample spans fewer than 25,000 clones, around two fifths being singletons. Co-plating was performed using approximately 200,000 CFSE-labeled responder cells and approximately 200,000 irradiated, violet-dye-labeled stimulator cells. The CDR3 has 13 residues. Germline V lookup: CDR1 MNHEY, CDR2 SVGAGI. V shed 5 bases and J shed 5 bases, with 10 bases lying between them. The sequencing used alloreactive CD8+ T cells from a mixed lymphocyte reaction culture, collected before transplantation. As to subset: CFSE-low proliferating T cells sorted from roughly 6-day pre-transplant mixed lymphocyte reaction (GvH or HvG direction). This chain joins TRBV6-5 and TRBJ1-3; D gene unclear. The source is a human patient who was an organ donor for intestinal transplantation. The CDR3 nucleotides are TGTGCCAGCAGTGGTTTGGGGAGAAACACCATATATTTT. Protein: CASSGLGRNTIYF.